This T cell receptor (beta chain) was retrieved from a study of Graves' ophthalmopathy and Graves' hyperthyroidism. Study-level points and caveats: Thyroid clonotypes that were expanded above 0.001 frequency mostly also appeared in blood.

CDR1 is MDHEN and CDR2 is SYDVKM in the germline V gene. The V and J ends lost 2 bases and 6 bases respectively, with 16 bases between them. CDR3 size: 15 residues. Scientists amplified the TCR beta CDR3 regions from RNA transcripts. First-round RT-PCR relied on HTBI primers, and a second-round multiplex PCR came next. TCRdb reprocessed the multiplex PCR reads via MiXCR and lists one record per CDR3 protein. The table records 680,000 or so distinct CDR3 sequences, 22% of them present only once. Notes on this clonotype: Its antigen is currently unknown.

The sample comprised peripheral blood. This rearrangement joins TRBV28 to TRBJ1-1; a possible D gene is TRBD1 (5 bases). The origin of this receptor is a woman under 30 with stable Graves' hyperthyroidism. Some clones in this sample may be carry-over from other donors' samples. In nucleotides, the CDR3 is TGTGCCAGCAGTTTAAGTAGGACACCTTCCCCTGAAGCTTTCTTT. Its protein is CASSLSRTPSPEAFF.